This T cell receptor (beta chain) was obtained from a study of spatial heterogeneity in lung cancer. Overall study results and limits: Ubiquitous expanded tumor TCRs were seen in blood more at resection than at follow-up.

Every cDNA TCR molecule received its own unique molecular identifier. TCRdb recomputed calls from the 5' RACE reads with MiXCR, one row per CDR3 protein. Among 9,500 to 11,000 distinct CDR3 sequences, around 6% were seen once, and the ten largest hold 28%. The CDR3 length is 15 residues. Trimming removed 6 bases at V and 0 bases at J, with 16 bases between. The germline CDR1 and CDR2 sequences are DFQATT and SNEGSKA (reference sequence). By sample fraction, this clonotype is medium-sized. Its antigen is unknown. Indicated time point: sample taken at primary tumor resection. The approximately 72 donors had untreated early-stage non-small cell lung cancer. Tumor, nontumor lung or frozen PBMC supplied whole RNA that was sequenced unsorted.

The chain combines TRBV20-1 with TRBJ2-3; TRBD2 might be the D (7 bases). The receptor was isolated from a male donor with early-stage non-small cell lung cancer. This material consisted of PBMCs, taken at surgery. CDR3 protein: CSAPLGGASTDTQYF. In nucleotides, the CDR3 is TGCAGTGCACCGCTAGGGGGGGCTAGCACAGATACGCAGTATTTT.